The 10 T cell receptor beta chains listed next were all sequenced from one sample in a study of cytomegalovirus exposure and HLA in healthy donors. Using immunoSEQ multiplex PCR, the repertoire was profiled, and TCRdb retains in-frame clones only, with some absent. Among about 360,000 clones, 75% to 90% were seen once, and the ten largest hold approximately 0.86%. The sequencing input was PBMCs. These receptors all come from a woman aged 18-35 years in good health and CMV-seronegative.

The CDR3 loop reads CAWSKPGGRELFF. DNA for the CDR3: TGTGCCTGGAGTAAACCGGGGGGCCGGGAGCTGTTTTTT. The V gene is TRBV30, the J gene TRBJ2-2; D is perhaps TRBD2 (7 bases). Germline CDR1 GTSNPN, CDR2 SVGIG (reference sequence). The CDR3 has 13 amino acids. With 2 bases removed from V and 9 bases from J, the gap between germline ends came to 13 bases.

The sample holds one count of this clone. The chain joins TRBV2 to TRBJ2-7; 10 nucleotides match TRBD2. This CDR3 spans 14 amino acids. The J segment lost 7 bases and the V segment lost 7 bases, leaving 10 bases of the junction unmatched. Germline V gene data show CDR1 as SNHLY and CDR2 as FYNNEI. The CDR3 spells CASKGSGGFREQYF. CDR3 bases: TGTGCCAGCAAAGGTAGCGGGGGGTTCAGGGAGCAGTACTTC.

The CDR3 bases are TGTGCCAGCAGTTACTCCGGGACAAATAATTCACCCCTCCACTTT. Protein sequence: CASSYSGTNNSPLHF. The chain uses TRBV6-5 and TRBJ1-6, with D possibly TRBD1 on 6 matching bases. The CDR3 is 15 residues long. The germline gives CDR1 MNHEY, CDR2 SVGAGI. Trimming shortened V by 0 bases and J by 5 bases, and 8 bases separated the two germline ends.

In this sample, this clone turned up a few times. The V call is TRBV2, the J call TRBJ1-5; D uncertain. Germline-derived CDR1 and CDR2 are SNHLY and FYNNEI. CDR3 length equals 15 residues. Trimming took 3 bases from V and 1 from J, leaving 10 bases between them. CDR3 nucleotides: TGTGCCAGCAGTGAGAGAGGGTGGAGCAATCAGCCCCAGCATTTT. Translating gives CASSERGWSNQPQHF.

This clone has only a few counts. This CDR3 is CAWSTTGTYGYTF. The CDR3 coding sequence is TGTGCCTGGAGTACGACAGGGACCTATGGCTACACCTTC. V usage is TRBV30 and J usage is TRBJ1-2; 7 positions match TRBD1. In germline, CDR1 is GTSNPN, CDR2 SVGIG (reference sequence). The CDR3 is 13 amino acids. The J segment lost 4 bases and the V segment lost 2 bases, leaving 4 bases of the junction unmatched.

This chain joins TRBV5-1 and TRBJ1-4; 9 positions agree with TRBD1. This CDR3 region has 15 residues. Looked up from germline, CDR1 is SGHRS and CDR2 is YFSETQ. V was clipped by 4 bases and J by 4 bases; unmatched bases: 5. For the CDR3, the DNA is TGCGCCAGCAGCCAGGACAGGGGCCTTAATGAAAAACTGTTTTTT. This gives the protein CASSQDRGLNEKLFF.

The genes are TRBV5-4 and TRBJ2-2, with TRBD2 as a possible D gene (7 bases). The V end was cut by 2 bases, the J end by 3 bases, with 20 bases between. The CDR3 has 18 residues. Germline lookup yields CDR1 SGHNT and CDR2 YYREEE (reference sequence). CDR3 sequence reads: CASSFGGLRGSDTGELFF. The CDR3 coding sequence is TGTGCCAGCAGCTTCGGGGGGCTAAGGGGGTCCGACACCGGGGAGCTGTTTTTT.

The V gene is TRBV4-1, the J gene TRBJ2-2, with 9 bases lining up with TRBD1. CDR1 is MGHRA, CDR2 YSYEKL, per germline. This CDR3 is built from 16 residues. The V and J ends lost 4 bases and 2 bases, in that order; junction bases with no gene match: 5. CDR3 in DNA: TGCGCCAGCAGCCCAGAGGGACAGGGAAACACCGGGGAGCTGTTTTTT. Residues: CASSPEGQGNTGELFF.

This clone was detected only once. For the CDR3, the DNA is TGTGCCATCGGACTTGAAAATGAGCAGTTCTTC. The encoded protein is CAIGLENEQFF. V is TRBV2 and J is TRBJ2-1; tentative D call: TRBD2 (5 bases). V was shortened by 10 bases and J by 7 bases, with 11 bases between the two germline ends. CDR1 is SNHLY, CDR2 FYNNEI, per germline. The CDR3 has 11 amino acids.

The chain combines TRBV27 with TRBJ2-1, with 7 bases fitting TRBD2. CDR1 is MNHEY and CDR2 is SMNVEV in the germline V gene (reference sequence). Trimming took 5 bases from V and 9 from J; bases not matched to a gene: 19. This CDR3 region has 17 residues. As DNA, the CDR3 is TGTGCCAGCAGTCAACTCACCGCTAGCGGCGTGAAGGGTGAGCAGTTCTTC. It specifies CASSQLTASGVKGEQFF.